This T cell receptor (beta chain) was sequenced in a study of OX40 agonist ivuxolimab in advanced cancers. As for the study in general: Of mixed ages from about 23 to 85 and averaging about 60 years, the group was just under 85% male. Patients achieving partial responses numbered three: one hepatocellular carcinoma case and two cutaneous melanoma cases.

The repertoire was sequenced with immunoSEQ multiplex PCR; TCRdb's copy has only in-frame clones and lacks some. The sample records fewer than 70,000 clones, more than 65% being singletons. Germline V gene lookup returns CDR1 MNHNS and CDR2 SASEGT. After removal of 1 base from V and 5 bases from J, the junction contained 4 bases not matched to a gene. This CDR3 comprises 14 residues. The rearrangement uses TRBV6-1 and TRBJ2-5; 7 bases fit TRBD1. This clonotype was obtained from an adult with an advanced solid tumor such as melanoma, head and neck, liver or kidney cancer. The sample in question was CD4+ or CD8+ T cells sorted from blood, obtained in a trial of the OX40 agonist ivuxolimab. CDR3 in amino acids: CASSEGGGGETQYF. The DNA of the CDR3 is TGTGCCAGCAGTGAAGGAGGGGGCGGCGAGACCCAGTACTTC.